This T cell receptor beta chain was profiled in a study of blood T cell repertoires in COVID-19. Data came from immunoSEQ multiplex PCR; TCRdb stores just in-frame clones and leaves some out. The table records 150,000 to 200,000 clones, approximately 90% of them present only once. V lost 3 bases to trimming and J lost 1 base; unmatched junction nucleotides: 4. From germline, CDR1 is SNHLY and CDR2 FYNNEI. The CDR3 loop spans 15 amino acids. The chain is built from TRBV2 and TRBJ1-2; TRBD1 agrees at 8 bases. The sequencing sample was made of peripheral blood. The origin of this receptor is a man aged 18 to 35 with acute or convalescent COVID-19. The CDR3 sequence is CASSDTGGVNYGYTF. DNA of the CDR3: TGTGCCAGCAGTGACACAGGGGGTGTTAACTATGGCTACACCTTC.